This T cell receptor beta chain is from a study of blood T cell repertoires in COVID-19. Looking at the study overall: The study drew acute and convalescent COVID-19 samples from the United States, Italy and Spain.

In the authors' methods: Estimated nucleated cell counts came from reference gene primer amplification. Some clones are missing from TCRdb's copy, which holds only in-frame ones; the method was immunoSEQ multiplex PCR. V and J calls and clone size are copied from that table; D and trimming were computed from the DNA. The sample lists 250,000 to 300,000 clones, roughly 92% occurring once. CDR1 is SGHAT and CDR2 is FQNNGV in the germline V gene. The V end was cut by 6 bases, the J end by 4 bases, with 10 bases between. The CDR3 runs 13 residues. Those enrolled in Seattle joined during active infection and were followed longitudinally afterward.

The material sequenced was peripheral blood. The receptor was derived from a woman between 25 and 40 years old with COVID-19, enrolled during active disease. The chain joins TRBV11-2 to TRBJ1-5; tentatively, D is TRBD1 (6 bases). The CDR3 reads CASSRTANQPQHF. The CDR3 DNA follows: TGTGCCAGCAGTCGGACAGCGAATCAGCCCCAGCATTTT.